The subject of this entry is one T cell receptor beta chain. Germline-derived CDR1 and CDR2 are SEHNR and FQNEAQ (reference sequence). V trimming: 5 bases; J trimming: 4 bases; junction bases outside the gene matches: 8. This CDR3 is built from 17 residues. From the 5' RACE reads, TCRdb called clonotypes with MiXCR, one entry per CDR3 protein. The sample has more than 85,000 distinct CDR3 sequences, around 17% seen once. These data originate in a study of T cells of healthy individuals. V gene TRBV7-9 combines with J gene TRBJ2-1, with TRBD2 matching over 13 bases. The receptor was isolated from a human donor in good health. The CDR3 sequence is CASSIRTSGRAYNEQFF. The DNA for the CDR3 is TGTGCCAGCAGCATCCGGACTAGCGGGAGAGCATACAATGAGCAGTTCTTC. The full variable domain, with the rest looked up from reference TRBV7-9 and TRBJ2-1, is DTGVSQNPRHKITKRGQNVTFRCDPISEHNRLYWYRQTLGQGPEFLTYFQNEAQLEKSRLLSDRFSAERPKGSFSTLEIQRTEQGDSAMYLCASSIRTSGRAYNEQFFGPGTRLTVL.